This T cell receptor beta chain was found in a study of cytomegalovirus exposure and HLA in healthy donors. Germline V gene sequence: CDR1 MNHNS, CDR2 SASEGT. The CDR3 is 14 amino acids. 13 Jbeta primers and 60 Vbeta primers were used for the PCR. Sequenced by immunoSEQ multiplex PCR; TCRdb stores in-frame clones only, minus some. The sample consists of some 140,000 clones, around 80% of them appearing once. V is TRBV6-1 and J is TRBJ2-5; TRBD1 matches at 7 bases. The J call may be faulty, since TRBJ2-7 better matches the DNA end. Sequences were obtained from PBMCs. The sequence derives from a man aged 25-45 years in good health and CMV-seronegative. The CDR3 loop is CASSEWTGSYEQYF. CDR3 nucleotides: TGTGCCAGCAGTGAATGGACAGGCTCCTACGAGCAGTACTTC.